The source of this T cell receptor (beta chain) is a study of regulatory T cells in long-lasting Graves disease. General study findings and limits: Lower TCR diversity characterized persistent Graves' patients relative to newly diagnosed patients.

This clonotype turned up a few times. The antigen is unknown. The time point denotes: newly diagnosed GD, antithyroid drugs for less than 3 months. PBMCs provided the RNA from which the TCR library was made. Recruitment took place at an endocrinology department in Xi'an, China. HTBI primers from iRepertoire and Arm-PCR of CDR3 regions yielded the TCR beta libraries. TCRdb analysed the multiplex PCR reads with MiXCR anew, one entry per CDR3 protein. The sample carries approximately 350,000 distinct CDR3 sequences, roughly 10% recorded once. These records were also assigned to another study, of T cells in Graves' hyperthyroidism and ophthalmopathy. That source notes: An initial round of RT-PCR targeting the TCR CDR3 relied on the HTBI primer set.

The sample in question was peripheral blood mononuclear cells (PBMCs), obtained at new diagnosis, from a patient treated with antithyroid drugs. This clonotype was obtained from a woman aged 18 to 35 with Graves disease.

CDR3 sequence reads: CASSRATSTDTQYF. The DNA for the CDR3 is TGTGCCAGCAGTAGGGCCACTAGCACAGATACGCAGTATTTT. The gene calls are TRBV9 and TRBJ2-3, with no clear D. This CDR3 is 14 amino acids long. Germline-derived CDR1 and CDR2 are SGDLS and YYNGEE. V shed 5 bases and J shed 0 bases, with 10 bases lying between them.